This T cell receptor (beta chain) was profiled in a study of blood T cells in healthy people across ages. For the study at large: When template switching was applied, about one barcoded beta molecule was captured per two T cells. Findings and limits, study-wide: Those diversity estimates obtained from one million T cells were thought to be underestimates.

The CDR3 contains 13 residues. Germline V gene lookup returns CDR1 KGHDR and CDR2 SFDVKD. The ends were cut back, 5 bases at V and 4 bases at J, with 10 bases in the middle. About this clonotype itself: Its antigen is unknown.

The authors ran a second PCR of 7 to 11 cycles using a sample-barcoded 5' primer and a J-beta primer mix. One entry per CDR3 protein results from TCRdb running MiXCR on the 5' RACE reads. This sample has some 1.5 million distinct CDR3 sequences, with approximately 30% found just once. Staff drew approximately 9.1 milliliters of peripheral blood from each donor. The chain employs TRBV24-1 and TRBJ1-1, with D unclear. The TCR was taken from a woman in her twenties or thirties in good health. Sequenced material: blood. In nucleotides, the CDR3 is TGTGCCACCAGTGGGACTTACGGCACTGAAGCTTTCTTT. Translated: CATSGTYGTEAFF.